Sequencing of this T cell receptor beta chain was carried out in a study of blood T cell repertoires in COVID-19 (dated by TCRdb to 2018 to 2020). For context, the study as a whole: The collaborator samples originated in the United States, Italy and Spain and spanned the acute and convalescent phases of COVID-19. The prospective study material was composed of cDNA or gDNA derived from T cells, B-cell-depleted T cells, or PBMCs. The dataset comprised deeply sampled blood TCRbeta repertoires from subjects exposed to, actively infected with, or recovered from COVID-19. The repertoires were released in a freely available public database meant as a resource for research on the immune response to SARS-CoV-2. The samples were drawn from the first 160 participants of the ongoing ImmuneRACE study and from roughly 1,300 subjects provided by 6 global collaborators. Sample metadata almost always included a de-identified subject ID, COVID-19 status, age in years and sex. Where available, HLA class I and class II types were obtained from metadata supplied by the sample provider rather than from assay-based typing. The full study reports these points: The quantity of clinical and demographic metadata differed by source and by participant and was supplied without curation.

Notes on this clone: Its antigen is unknown. No qualities accompany the bases; no much larger clone lies one base away.

CDR1 SGHRS and CDR2 YFSETQ are derived from the germline V gene. V was cut back by 0 bases and J by 10 bases, leaving a gap of 17 bases between them. The CDR3, cysteine through phenylalanine, is 16 amino acids long. The retained sequence is limited to the CDR3, 48 bases, with the frame set at the first base. The collaborating institutions used their own protocols to collect whole blood in K2EDTA tubes. For TCRbeta analysis, collaborator samples were shipped as frozen whole blood, as isolated PBMCs, or as DNA extracted from either sample type. TCRbeta CDR3 regions were amplified from genomic DNA using the immunoSEQ Assay, a bias-controlled multiplex PCR. The published analysis was carried out like this. Nucleated cell counts per sample were estimated from amplification of reference gene primers within the assay. Sequence reads were collapsed and filtered to measure the absolute abundance of every unique TCRbeta CDR3 rearrangement. For each sample, productive Simpson clonality was calculated as the square root of Simpson's diversity index across productive rearrangements. The clones in this table, taken by TCRdb from immuneACCESS, are in-frame only. Not every clone is retained; where verified, under half of the shortfall comes from an unresolved V gene, and the cause of the rest is unknown. V, J and clone size reflect that table, while D and trimming were determined from the DNA. The sample yields about 140,000 clones; around nine tenths were counted once. The ten biggest clones cover about 5.8% of the sample.

Sequencing was performed on peripheral blood. This TCR derives from a human donor in a cohort sampled during active COVID-19. The chain joins TRBV5-1 to TRBJ1-6; the D gene assignment is ambiguous. The CDR3 protein: CASSLESLGSGSPLHF. The nucleotide sequence reads TGCGCCAGCAGCTTGGAGTCTCTGGGTTCAGGATCACCCCTCCACTTT.